The 11 T cell receptor beta chains below come from one sample, sequenced in a study of regulatory T cells in long-lasting Graves disease. Time point here: newly diagnosed GD, antithyroid drugs for less than 3 months. PBMC RNA was the source of the TCR library. With iRepertoire HTBI primers and Arm-PCR of CDR3 regions, TCR beta libraries were built. TCRdb ran MiXCR on the multiplex PCR reads and lists one entry per CDR3 protein. The sample lists over 350,000 distinct CDR3 sequences, about 14% occurring once. These data were also reused for a study on T cells in Graves' hyperthyroidism and ophthalmopathy.

The material was peripheral blood mononuclear cells (PBMCs), obtained at new diagnosis, from a patient treated with antithyroid drugs. Receptors were obtained from a woman aged 45-65 years with Graves disease.

V is TRBV9 and J is TRBJ2-3; tentatively, D is TRBD2 (7 bases). This CDR3 has 16 amino acids. Per germline, CDR1 SGDLS and CDR2 YYNGEE. The germline V and J ends were trimmed by 5 bases and 4 bases, with 20 bases remaining between them. In DNA, the CDR3 is TGTGCCAGCAGTGGGGGGGGGGGGGCATACTCAGATACGCAGTATTTT. It yields the protein CASSGGGGAYSDTQYF. The entire variable domain, with the rest obtained from reference TRBV9 and TRBJ2-3, is as follows: DSGVTQTPKHLITATGQRVTLRCSPRSGDLSVYWYQQSLDQGLQFLIQYYNGEERAKGNILERFSAQQFPDLHSELNLSSLELGDSALYFCASSGGGGAYSDTQYFGPGTRLTVL.

Only a few counts were recorded for this clonotype. V usage is TRBV25-1 and J usage is TRBJ1-4; the match to TRBD1 covers 11 bases. Trimming cost V 2 bases and J 2 bases; bases outside gene matches: 4. The germline V gene has CDR1 MGHDK and CDR2 SYGVNS. The CDR3 is 17 amino acids. This CDR3 reads CASSEPGQGVTNEKLFF. CDR3 DNA: TGTGCCAGCAGTGAACCGGGACAGGGGGTCACTAATGAAAAACTGTTTTTT.

This clonotype appeared many times. This sequence joins TRBV5-1 and TRBJ2-3; D assignment may be TRBD1 or TRBD2 (6 bases each). CDR3 size: 18 residues. Germline V gives CDR1 SGHRS, CDR2 YFSETQ. V was clipped by 0 bases and J by 4 bases, with 21 bases between them. CDR3 sequence reads: CASSLGGAQTAYADTQYF. CDR3 DNA: TGCGCCAGCAGCTTGGGGGGGGCGCAGACCGCCTACGCAGATACGCAGTATTTT.

This clonotype was recorded many times. The chain couples TRBV2 to TRBJ2-7; TRBD2 might be the D (5 bases). V was shortened by 0 bases and J by 2 bases, with 11 bases between the two germline ends. The germline gives CDR1 SNHLY, CDR2 FYNNEI. The CDR3 is 15 amino acids. The CDR3 loop is CASSEAIGVTYEQYF. The CDR3 nucleotides are TGTGCCAGCAGTGAAGCGATCGGGGTTACCTACGAGCAGTACTTC.

The rearrangement links TRBV3-1 to TRBJ2-1; D call uncertain. The CDR3 has 15 amino acids. Germline loops: CDR1 LGHDT, CDR2 YNNKEL (reference sequence). Trimming removed 0 bases at V and 6 bases at J, with 12 bases between. The CDR3 here is CASSQDRLEVNEQFF. In DNA, the CDR3 is TGTGCCAGCAGCCAAGATCGGTTAGAGGTCAATGAGCAGTTCTTC.

The chain employs TRBV6-1 and TRBJ1-2; the D gene is possibly TRBD1 (5 bases). V was cut by 6 bases and J by 1 base, with 21 bases left in between. Germline lookup yields CDR1 MNHNS and CDR2 SASEGT. The CDR3 has 17 residues. CDR3 DNA sequence: TGTGCCAGCAGACTACCCCCTGACGACAGCTTTAACTATGGCTACACCTTC. Translation: CASRLPPDDSFNYGYTF.

V and J are TRBV2 and TRBJ1-2; D ambiguous. The V end was cut by 4 bases, the J end by 4 bases, with 10 bases between. The germline CDR1 and CDR2 sequences are SNHLY and FYNNEI. The CDR3 is 13 amino acids. CDR3 DNA: TGTGCCAGCAGTGGATTGGCGGCCTATGGCTACACCTTC. Its translation: CASSGLAAYGYTF.

This clonotype has at least ten counts. The V and J genes are TRBV7-2 and TRBJ2-1; 10 bases are a match to TRBD2. V dropped 5 bases and J dropped 4; count of bases not matched to a gene: 8. This CDR3 contains 16 residues. The germline CDR1 and CDR2 sequences are SGHTA and FQGNSA. In nucleotides, the CDR3 is TGTGCCAGCAGCCTAGTCCCTAGCGGGGGTTACAATGAGCAGTTCTTC. This gives the protein CASSLVPSGGYNEQFF.

At least ten counts were recorded for this clonotype. V and J are TRBV2 and TRBJ2-1; either TRBD1 or TRBD2 may fit D (5 bases each). Germline values: CDR1 SNHLY, CDR2 FYNNEI. CDR3 length: 15 amino acids. Trimming removed 2 bases at V and 4 bases at J, with 12 bases between. CDR3 in DNA: TGTGCCAGCAGTGAACGGGGCGTCGCTTACAATGAGCAGTTCTTC. Protein sequence: CASSERGVAYNEQFF.

This clonotype occurred many times. V is TRBV7-9 and J is TRBJ2-2, with 11 bases matching TRBD1. Per germline, CDR1 SEHNR and CDR2 FQNEAQ (reference sequence). The CDR3 is 17 amino acids. V lost 6 bases, J lost 7 bases, and 13 bases stayed unmatched. CDR3: CASSQKPGQGDGGELFF. CDR3 DNA: TGTGCCAGCAGTCAGAAGCCGGGACAGGGGGACGGCGGGGAGCTGTTTTTT.

A remark on this clonotype: A clone one base away is much larger, so this may be a read error. The V call is TRBV7-3, the J call TRBJ2-7, with D maybe TRBD1 (5 bases). This CDR3 is 12 amino acids long. V was trimmed by 7 bases and J by 6 bases, leaving 13 bases between them. Looked up from germline, CDR1 is SGHTA and CDR2 is FQGTGA. CDR3 amino acids: CASNPGQGEQYF. CDR3 nucleotide sequence: TGTGCCAGCAACCCAGGTCAGGGCGAGCAGTACTTC.